This TCR beta chain was profiled in a study of OX40 agonist ivuxolimab in advanced cancers. With regard to this clone: Antigen unknown.

Study-level results: In the 0.1-3.0 mg/kg groups, partial responders showed among the lowest expansion.

Generated by immunoSEQ multiplex PCR, the TCRdb table keeps only in-frame clones and is missing some. The data contain around 20,000 clones, 77% of them singletons. The sequence derives from an adult with an advanced solid tumor such as melanoma, head and neck, liver or kidney cancer. The sample was CD4+ or CD8+ T cells sorted from blood, taken in a trial of the OX40 agonist ivuxolimab.

The CDR3 here is CASSMAGGNYGYTF. The CDR3 bases are TGTGCCAGTAGTATGGCGGGGGGGAACTATGGCTACACCTTC. The chain combines TRBV19 with TRBJ1-2; a possible D gene is TRBD1 (5 bases). The CDR3 is made up of 14 amino acids. The V end lost 3 bases, the J end lost 2 bases, and 10 bases lay between the germline ends. Germline loops: CDR1 LNHDA, CDR2 SQIVND (reference sequence).